This TCR beta chain was recovered during a study of a mutant IDH1 vaccine in newly diagnosed glioma. This sample's time point: week 23, last vaccination. Vaccination comprised doses that each held 300 ug of mutant IDH1 20-mer peptide, plus topical imiquimod. Repertoires were generated with immunoSEQ multiplex PCR, while TCRdb's copy carries only in-frame clones and drops some. This table has fewer than 30,000 clones, approximately 80% appearing once. A note on this clone: What it recognizes is unknown.

CDR3 length: 17 residues. Germline loops: CDR1 SGHTA, CDR2 FQGNSA. The ends lost 0 bases at V and 9 bases at J; junction bases unmatched: 12. The sequence was collected from a young woman with glioma. Specimen: PBMCs, collected from a glioma patient whose treatment included an IDH1 peptide vaccine. V gene TRBV7-2 combines with J gene TRBJ2-1; 9 positions match TRBD2. The DNA of the CDR3 is TGTGCCAGCAGCTTAGCAGGGCTAGCGGGGACCTCGAGTGAGCAGTTCTTC. Its translation is CASSLAGLAGTSSEQFF.